In its sample, the clone carrying this T cell receptor beta chain was seen a few times. These data are taken from a study of blood T cell repertoires in COVID-19. Looking at the study overall: Acute and convalescent COVID-19 specimens originated in the United States, Italy and Spain. PBMCs, B-cell-depleted T cells, or T cells were the source of the cDNA or gDNA that made up the material.

CDR3 length equals 17 residues. Per the original methods: Estimation of nucleated cell counts relied on the amplification of reference gene primers. TCRdb's copy holds only in-frame clones and misses some; the assay was immunoSEQ multiplex PCR. Clone size and the V and J calls come from that table; the DNA yielded D and trimming. Among around 200,000 clones, roughly 86% were seen once, and the ten largest hold 3% to 4%. The receptor was isolated from a man aged 65 to 85 with acute or convalescent COVID-19. Sequencing used peripheral blood. This sequence joins TRBV21-1 and TRBJ1-1. TRBV21-1 is a documented pseudogene. The CDR3 sequence: CASSKITGSGEGTEAFF. DNA for the CDR3: TGTGCCAGCAGCAAAATTACGGGGAGCGGGGAGGGTACTGAAGCTTTCTTT.